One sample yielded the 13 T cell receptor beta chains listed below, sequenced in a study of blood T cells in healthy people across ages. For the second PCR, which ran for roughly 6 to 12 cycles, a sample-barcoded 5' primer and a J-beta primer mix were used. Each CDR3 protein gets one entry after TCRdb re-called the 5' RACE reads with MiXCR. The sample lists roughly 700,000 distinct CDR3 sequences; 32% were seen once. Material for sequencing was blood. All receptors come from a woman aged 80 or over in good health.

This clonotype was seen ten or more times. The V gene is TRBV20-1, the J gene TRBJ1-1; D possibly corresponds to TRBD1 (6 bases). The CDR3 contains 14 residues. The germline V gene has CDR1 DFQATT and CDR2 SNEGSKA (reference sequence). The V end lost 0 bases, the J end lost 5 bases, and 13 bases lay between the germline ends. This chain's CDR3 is CSARDRGRGTEAFF. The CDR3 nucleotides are TGCAGTGCTAGAGATCGCGGCAGGGGAACTGAAGCTTTCTTT.

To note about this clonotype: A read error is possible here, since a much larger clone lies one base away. The CDR3 reads CASSSGLHNEQYF. Here the CDR3 DNA reads TGTGCCAGCAGCTCGGGACTACACAATGAGCAGTACTTC. This chain connects TRBV7-3 to TRBJ2-7; 7 bases are shared with TRBD2. Looked up from germline, CDR1 is SGHTA and CDR2 is FQGTGA. The CDR3 runs 13 residues. The V segment lost 4 bases and the J segment 7 bases; nucleotides outside the gene matches: 7.

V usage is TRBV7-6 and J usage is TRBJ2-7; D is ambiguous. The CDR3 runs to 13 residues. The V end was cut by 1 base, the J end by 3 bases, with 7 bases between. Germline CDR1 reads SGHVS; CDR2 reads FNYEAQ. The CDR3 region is CASSLGYDYEQYF. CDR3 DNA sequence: TGTGCCAGCAGCTTAGGCTACGACTACGAGCAGTACTTC.

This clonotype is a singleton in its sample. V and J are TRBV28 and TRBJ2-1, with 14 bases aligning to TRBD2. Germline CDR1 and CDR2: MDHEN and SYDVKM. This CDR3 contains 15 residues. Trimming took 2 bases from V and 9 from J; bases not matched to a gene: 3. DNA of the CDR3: TGTGCCAGCAGTTTAGTGGGACTAGCGGGAGCTGAGCAGTTCTTC. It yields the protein CASSLVGLAGAEQFF.

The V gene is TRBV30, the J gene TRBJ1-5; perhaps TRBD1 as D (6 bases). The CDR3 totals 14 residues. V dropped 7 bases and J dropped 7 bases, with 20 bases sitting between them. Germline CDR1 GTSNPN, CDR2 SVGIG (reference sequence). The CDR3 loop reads CASSRGGRRQPQHF. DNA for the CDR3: TGTGCCTCATCCCGCGGGGGGCGCCGCCAGCCCCAGCATTTT.

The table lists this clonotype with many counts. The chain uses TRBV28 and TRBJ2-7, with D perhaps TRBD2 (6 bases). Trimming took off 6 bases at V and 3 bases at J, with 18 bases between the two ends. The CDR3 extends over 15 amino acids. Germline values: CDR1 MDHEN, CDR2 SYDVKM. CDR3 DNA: TGTGCCAGCAGGAGGCGCCTAGCGAATTACTACGAGCAGTACTTC. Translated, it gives CASRRRLANYYEQYF.

CDR3 coding DNA: TGTGCCATTTCCGGTGCAGATACGCAGTATTTT. It translates to CAISGADTQYF. This rearrangement joins TRBV28 to TRBJ2-3; D is ambiguous. CDR3 size: 11 residues. V lost 10 bases and J 4 bases, leaving 9 bases between the germline ends. The V gene's germline CDR1 is MDHEN and CDR2 SYDVKM.

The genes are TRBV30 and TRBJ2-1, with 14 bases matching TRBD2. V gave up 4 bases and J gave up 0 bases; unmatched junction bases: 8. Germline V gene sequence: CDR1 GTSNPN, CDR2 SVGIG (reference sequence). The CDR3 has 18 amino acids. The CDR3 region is CAWKIGLAGGNSYNEQFF. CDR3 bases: TGTGCCTGGAAAATCGGACTAGCGGGGGGAAACTCCTACAATGAGCAGTTCTTC. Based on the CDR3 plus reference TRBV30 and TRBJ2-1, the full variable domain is SQTIHQWPATLVQPVGSPLSLECTVEGTSNPNLYWYRQAAGRGLQLLFYSVGIGQISSEVPQNLSASRPQDRQFILSSKKLLLSDSGFYLCAWKIGLAGGNSYNEQFFGPGTRLTVL.

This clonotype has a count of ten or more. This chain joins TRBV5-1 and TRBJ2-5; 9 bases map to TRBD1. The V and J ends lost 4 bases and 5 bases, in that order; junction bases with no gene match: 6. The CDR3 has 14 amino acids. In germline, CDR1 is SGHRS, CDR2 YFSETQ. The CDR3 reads CASSQTGGWETQYF. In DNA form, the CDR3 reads TGCGCCAGCAGCCAAACAGGGGGCTGGGAGACCCAGTACTTC. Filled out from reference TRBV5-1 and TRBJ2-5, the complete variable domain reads KAGVTQTPRYLIKTRGQQVTLSCSPISGHRSVSWYQQTPGQGLQFLFEYFSETQRNKGNFPGRFSGRQFSNSRSEMNVSTLELGDSALYLCASSQTGGWETQYFGPGTRLLVL.

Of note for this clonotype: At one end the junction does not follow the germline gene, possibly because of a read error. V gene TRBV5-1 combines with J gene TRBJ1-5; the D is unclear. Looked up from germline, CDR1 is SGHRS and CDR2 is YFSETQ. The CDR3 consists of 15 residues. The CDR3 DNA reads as TGCGCCAACAGCTTGGAAGGCCGGGGCAATCAGCCCCAGCATTTT. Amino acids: CANSLEGRGNQPQHF.

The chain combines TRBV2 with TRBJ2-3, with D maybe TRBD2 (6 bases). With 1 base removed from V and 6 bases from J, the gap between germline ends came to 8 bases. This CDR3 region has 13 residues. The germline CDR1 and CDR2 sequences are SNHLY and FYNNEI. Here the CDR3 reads CASSEGGRDTQYF. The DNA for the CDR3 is TGTGCCAGCAGTGAAGGGGGGAGGGATACGCAGTATTTT.

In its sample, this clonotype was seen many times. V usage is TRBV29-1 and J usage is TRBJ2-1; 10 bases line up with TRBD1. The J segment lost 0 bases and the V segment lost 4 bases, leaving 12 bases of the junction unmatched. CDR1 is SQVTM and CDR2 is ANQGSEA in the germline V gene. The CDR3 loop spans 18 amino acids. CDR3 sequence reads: CSVGGTGAQTLSYNEQFF. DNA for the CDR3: TGCAGCGTTGGAGGGACAGGGGCCCAAACACTCTCCTACAATGAGCAGTTCTTC.

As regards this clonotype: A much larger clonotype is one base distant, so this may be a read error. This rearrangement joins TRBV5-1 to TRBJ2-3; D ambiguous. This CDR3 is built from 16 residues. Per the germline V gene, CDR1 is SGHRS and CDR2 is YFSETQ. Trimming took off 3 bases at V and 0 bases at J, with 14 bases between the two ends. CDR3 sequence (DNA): TGCGCCAGCAGCTACCCTGGACGAGCTAGCACAGATACGCAGTATTTT. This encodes CASSYPGRASTDTQYF. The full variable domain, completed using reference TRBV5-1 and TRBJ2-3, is KAGVTQTPRYLIKTRGQQVTLSCSPISGHRSVSWYQQTPGQGLQFLFEYFSETQRNKGNFPGRFSGRQFSNSRSEMNVSTLELGDSALYLCASSYPGRASTDTQYFGPGTRLTVL.